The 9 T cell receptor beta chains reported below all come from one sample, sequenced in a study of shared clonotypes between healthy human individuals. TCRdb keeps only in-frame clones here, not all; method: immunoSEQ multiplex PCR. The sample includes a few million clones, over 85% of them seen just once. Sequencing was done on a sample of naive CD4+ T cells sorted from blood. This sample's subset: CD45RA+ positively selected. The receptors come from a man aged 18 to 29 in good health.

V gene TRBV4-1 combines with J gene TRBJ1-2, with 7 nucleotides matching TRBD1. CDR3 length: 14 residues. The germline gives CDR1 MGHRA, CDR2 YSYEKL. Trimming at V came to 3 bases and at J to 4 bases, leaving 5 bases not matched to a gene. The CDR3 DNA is TGCGCCAGCAGCCAGCAACAGGGGCTCTATGGCTACACCTTC. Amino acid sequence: CASSQQQGLYGYTF.

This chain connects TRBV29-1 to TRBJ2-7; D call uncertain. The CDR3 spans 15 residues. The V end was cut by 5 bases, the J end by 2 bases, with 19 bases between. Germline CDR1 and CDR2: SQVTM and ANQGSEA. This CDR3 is CSVPHSTGPPYEQYF. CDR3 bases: TGCAGCGTTCCCCACTCCACTGGTCCGCCCTACGAGCAGTACTTC.

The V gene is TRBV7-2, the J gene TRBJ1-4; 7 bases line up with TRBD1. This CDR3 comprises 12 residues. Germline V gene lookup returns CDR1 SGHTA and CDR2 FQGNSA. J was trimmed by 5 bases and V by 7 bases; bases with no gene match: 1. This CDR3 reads CASKGANEKLFF. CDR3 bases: TGTGCCAGCAAGGGGGCCAATGAAAAACTGTTTTTT.

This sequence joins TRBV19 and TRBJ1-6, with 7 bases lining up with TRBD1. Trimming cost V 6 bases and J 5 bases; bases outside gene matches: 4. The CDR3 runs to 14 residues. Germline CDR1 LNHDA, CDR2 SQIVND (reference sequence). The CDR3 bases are TGTGCCAGTAGAGACAGGGCCAATAATTCACCCCTCCACTTT. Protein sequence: CASRDRANNSPLHF.

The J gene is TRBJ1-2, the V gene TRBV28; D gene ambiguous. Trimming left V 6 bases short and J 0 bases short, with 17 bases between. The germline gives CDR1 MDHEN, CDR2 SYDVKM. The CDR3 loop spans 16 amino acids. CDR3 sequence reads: CASSLTGVGTNYGYTF. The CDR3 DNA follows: TGTGCCAGCAGCCTAACTGGTGTGGGGACTAACTATGGCTACACCTTC.

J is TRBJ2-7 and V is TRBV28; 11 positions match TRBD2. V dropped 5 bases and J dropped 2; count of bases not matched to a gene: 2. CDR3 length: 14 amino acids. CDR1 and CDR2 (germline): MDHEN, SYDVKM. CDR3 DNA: TGTGCCAGCAGTACTAGCGGGGGTCCCTACGAGCAGTACTTC. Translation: CASSTSGGPYEQYF.

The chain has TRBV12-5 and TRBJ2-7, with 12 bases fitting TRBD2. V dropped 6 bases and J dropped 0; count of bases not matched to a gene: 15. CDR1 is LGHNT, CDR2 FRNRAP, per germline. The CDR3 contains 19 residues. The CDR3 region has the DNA TGTGCTAGTGGCCTGCCGGGACTAGCGGGTTTTTTCGTCTCCTACGAGCAGTACTTC. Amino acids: CASGLPGLAGFFVSYEQYF.

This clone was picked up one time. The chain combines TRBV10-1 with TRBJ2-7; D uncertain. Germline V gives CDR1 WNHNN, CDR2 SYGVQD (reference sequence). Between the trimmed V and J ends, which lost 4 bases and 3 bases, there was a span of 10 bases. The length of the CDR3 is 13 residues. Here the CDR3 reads CASSAYVGYEQYF. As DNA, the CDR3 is TGCGCCAGCAGTGCGTACGTCGGCTACGAGCAGTACTTC.

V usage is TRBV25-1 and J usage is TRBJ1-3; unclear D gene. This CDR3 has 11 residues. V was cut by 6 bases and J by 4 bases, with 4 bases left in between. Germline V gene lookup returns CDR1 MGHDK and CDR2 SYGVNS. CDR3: CASRYGNTIYF. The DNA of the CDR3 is TGTGCCAGCAGGTACGGAAACACCATATATTTT.